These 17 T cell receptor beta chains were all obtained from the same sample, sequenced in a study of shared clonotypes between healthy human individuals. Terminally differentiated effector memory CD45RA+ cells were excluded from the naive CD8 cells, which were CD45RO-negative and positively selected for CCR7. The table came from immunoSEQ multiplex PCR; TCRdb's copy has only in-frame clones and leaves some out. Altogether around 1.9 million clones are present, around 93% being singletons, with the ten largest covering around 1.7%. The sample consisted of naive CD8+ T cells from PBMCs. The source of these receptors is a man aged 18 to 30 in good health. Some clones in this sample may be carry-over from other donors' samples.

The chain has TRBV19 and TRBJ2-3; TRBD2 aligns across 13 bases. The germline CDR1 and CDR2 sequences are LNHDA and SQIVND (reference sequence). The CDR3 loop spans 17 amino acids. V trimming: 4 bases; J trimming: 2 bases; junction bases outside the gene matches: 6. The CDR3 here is CASSTSGTSGITDTQYF. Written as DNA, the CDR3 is TGTGCCAGTAGTACTTCCGGGACTAGCGGGATCACAGATACGCAGTATTTT. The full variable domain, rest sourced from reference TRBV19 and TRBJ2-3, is DGGITQSPKYLFRKEGQNVTLSCEQNLNHDAMYWYRQDPGQGLRLIYYSQIVNDFQKGDIAEGYSVSREKKESFPLTVTSAQKNPTAFYLCASSTSGTSGITDTQYFGPGTRLTVL.

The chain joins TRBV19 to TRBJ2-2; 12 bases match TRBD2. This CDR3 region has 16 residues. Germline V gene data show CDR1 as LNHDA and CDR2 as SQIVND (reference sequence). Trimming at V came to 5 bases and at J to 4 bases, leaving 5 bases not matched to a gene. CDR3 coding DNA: TGTGCCAGTAGTCTAGGACTAGCGGGACCCACCGGGGAGCTGTTTTTT. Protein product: CASSLGLAGPTGELFF. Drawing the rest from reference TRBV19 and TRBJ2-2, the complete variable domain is DGGITQSPKYLFRKEGQNVTLSCEQNLNHDAMYWYRQDPGQGLRLIYYSQIVNDFQKGDIAEGYSVSREKKESFPLTVTSAQKNPTAFYLCASSLGLAGPTGELFFGEGSRLTVL.

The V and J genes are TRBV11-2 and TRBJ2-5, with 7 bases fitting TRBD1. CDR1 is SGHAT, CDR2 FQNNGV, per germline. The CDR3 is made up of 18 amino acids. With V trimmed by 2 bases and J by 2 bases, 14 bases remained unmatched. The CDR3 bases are TGTGCCAGCAGCTTATCTTGGAGGTCCGGGACAGATCAAGAGACCCAGTACTTC. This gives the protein CASSLSWRSGTDQETQYF. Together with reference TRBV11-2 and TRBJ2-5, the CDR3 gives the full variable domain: EAGVAQSPRYKIIEKRQSVAFWCNPISGHATLYWYQQILGQGPKLLIQFQNNGVVDDSQLPKDRFSAERLKGVDSTLKIQPAKLEDSAVYLCASSLSWRSGTDQETQYFGPGTRLLVL.

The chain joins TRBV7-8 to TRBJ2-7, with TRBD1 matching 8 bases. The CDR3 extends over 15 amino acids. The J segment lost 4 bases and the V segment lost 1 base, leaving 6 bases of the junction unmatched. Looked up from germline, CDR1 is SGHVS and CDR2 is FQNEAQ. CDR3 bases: TGTGCCAGCAGCTTAGTTGGGACAGGTGATTACGAGCAGTACTTC. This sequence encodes CASSLVGTGDYEQYF.

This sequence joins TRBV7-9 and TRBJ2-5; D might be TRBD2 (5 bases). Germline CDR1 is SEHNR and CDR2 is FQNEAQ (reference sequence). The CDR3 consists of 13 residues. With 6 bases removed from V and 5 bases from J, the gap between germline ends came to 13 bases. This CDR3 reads CASRYEGLETQYF. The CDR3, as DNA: TGTGCCAGCAGGTACGAGGGTTTGGAGACCCAGTACTTC.

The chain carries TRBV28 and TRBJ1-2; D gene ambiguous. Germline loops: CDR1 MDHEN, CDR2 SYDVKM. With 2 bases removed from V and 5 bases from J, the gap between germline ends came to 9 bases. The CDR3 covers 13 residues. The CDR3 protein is CASSLGPGYGYTF. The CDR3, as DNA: TGTGCCAGCAGTTTAGGCCCCGGGTATGGCTACACCTTC.

In DNA, the CDR3 is TGTGCCAGCAGCTTAACCTTTGACAGTTTTGGGTACCATGAGCAGTTCTTC. Translated, it gives CASSLTFDSFGYHEQFF. The gene calls are TRBV7-3 and TRBJ2-1; a possible D gene is TRBD1 (5 bases). The V end lost 0 bases, the J end lost 8 bases, and 20 bases lay between the germline ends. CDR3 size: 17 residues. Germline V gene lookup returns CDR1 SGHTA and CDR2 FQGTGA.

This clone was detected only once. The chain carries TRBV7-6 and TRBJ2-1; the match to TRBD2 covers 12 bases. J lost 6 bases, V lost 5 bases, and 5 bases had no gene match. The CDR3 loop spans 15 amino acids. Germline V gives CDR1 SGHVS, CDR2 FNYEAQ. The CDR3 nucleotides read TGTGCCAGCAGCCCCACGACTAGCGGGAGCAATGAGCAGTTCTTC. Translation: CASSPTTSGSNEQFF.

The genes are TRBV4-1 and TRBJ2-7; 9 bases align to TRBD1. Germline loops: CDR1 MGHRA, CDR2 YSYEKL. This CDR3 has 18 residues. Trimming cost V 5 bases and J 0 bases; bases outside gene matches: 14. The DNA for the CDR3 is TGCGCCAGCAGCAATCGGGACAGGGATTCCTTAATCTCCTACGAGCAGTACTTC. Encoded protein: CASSNRDRDSLISYEQYF.

Written as DNA, the CDR3 is TGTGCCAGCAGTTTGGGGGACATTGTAACCTACGAGCAGTACTTC. It specifies CASSLGDIVTYEQYF. This chain links TRBV6-5 with TRBJ2-7; perhaps TRBD1 as D (6 bases). CDR3 length: 15 amino acids. Germline V gene sequence: CDR1 MNHEY, CDR2 SVGAGI. V was cut by 4 bases and J by 2 bases, with 15 bases left in between.

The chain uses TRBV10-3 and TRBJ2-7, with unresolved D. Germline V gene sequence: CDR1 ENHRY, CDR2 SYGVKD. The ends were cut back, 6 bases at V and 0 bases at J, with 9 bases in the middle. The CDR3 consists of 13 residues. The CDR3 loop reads CAISDHTSYEQYF. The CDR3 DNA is TGTGCCATCAGCGATCACACCTCCTACGAGCAGTACTTC.

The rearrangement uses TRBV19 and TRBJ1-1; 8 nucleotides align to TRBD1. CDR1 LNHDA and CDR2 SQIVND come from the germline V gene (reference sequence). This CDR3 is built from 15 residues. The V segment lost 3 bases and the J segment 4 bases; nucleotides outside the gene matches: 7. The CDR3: CASSIGSGGSTEAFF. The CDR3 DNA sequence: TGTGCCAGTAGTATCGGTTCAGGGGGCAGCACTGAAGCTTTCTTT.

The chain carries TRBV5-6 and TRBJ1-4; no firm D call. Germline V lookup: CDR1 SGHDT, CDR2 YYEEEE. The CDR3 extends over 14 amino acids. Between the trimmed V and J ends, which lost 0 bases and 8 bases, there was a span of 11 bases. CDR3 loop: CASSLAGRSEKLFF. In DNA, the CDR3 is TGTGCCAGCAGCTTGGCGGGCAGGAGCGAAAAACTGTTTTTT.

The CDR3: CASSMGTVKETQYF. Written as DNA, the CDR3 is TGTGCCAGTAGTATGGGGACAGTAAAAGAGACCCAGTACTTC. The V and J genes are TRBV19 and TRBJ2-5, with 7 bases that match TRBD1. This CDR3 is 14 amino acids long. The germline V gene has CDR1 LNHDA and CDR2 SQIVND (reference sequence). After removal of 3 bases from V and 3 bases from J, the junction contained 4 bases not matched to a gene.

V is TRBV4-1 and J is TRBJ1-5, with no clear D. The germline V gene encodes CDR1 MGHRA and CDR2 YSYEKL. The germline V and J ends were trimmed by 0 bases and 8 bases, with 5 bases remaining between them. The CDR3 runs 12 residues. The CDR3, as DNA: TGCGCCAGCAGCCAAGATGGGAAGCCCCAGCATTTT. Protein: CASSQDGKPQHF.

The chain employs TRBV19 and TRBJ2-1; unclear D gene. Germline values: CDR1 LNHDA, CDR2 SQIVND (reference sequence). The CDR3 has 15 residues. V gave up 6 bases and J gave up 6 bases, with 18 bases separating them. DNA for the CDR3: TGTGCCAGTAGCCCGACGACATCAAGGCCCAATGAGCAGTTCTTC. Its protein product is CASSPTTSRPNEQFF.

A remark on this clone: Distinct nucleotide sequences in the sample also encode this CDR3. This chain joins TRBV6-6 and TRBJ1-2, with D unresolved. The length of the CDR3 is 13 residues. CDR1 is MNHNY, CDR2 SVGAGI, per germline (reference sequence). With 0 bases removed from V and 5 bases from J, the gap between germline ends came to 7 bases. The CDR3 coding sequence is TGTGCCAGCAGTTACTCGGCGGATTATGGCTACACCTTC. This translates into CASSYSADYGYTF.